This entry lists 14 T cell receptor beta chains sequenced from one sample in a study of shared clonotypes between healthy human individuals. Clones were sequenced by immunoSEQ multiplex PCR, and TCRdb holds only the in-frame ones, with some missing. The repertoire has about 2 million clones, less than 95% of them found once; the top ten carry around 1%. The naive CD8 population came from CD45RO-negative cells selected for CCR7, without terminally differentiated effector memory CD45RA+ cells. The sample was naive CD8+ T cells sorted from blood. The receptors were gathered from a man aged 18 to 30 in good health.

The chain uses TRBV7-9 and TRBJ1-4; possibly TRBD1 for D (6 bases). This CDR3 region has 17 residues. Trimming took 5 bases from V and 4 from J, leaving 20 bases between them. Germline CDR1 reads SEHNR; CDR2 reads FQNEAQ (reference sequence). The chain's CDR3 is CASSHLKTGTFNEKLFF. CDR3 coding DNA: TGTGCCAGCAGCCATCTAAAAACAGGGACCTTTAATGAAAAACTGTTTTTT.

The V gene is TRBV5-6, the J gene TRBJ2-3; the D is unclear. The CDR3 is 12 residues long. Germline CDR1 reads SGHDT; CDR2 reads YYEEEE. The V end lost 4 bases, the J end lost 7 bases, and 10 bases lay between the germline ends. CDR3: CASSAYFYTQYF. The CDR3 bases are TGTGCCAGCAGCGCCTACTTTTATACGCAGTATTTT.

The chain uses TRBV10-1 and TRBJ2-7; 10 bases line up with TRBD2. V shed 3 bases, J shed 3 bases, and the junction held 8 bases outside the gene matches. The CDR3 runs 16 residues. Germline V gene sequence: CDR1 WNHNN, CDR2 SYGVQD (reference sequence). The CDR3 DNA is TGCGCCAGCAGTGATAATTGGACTAGCGGACACTACGAGCAGTACTTC. Protein product: CASSDNWTSGHYEQYF.

The genes are TRBV4-3 and TRBJ2-3; 8 bases agree with TRBD1. V trimming: 2 bases; J trimming: 5 bases; junction bases outside the gene matches: 6. The V gene's germline CDR1 is LGHNA and CDR2 YSLEER. The CDR3 has 15 amino acids. The CDR3 DNA reads as TGCGCCAGCAGCCAAATCGGACAGGGATTAGATACGCAGTATTTT. Translation: CASSQIGQGLDTQYF.

The CDR3 nucleotides are TGTGCCATCAAGGAGCGGGGGGGCCTAGATGAGCAGTTCTTC. Translated: CAIKERGGLDEQFF. The chain is built from TRBV10-3 and TRBJ2-1; 10 nucleotides agree with TRBD2. Germline CDR1 reads ENHRY; CDR2 reads SYGVKD. Unmatched junction bases numbered 8, after V lost 7 bases and J lost 8 bases. The CDR3 is made up of 14 amino acids.

The chain combines TRBV4-1 with TRBJ2-1; D remains ambiguous. The V and J ends lost 5 bases and 0 bases respectively, with 17 bases between them. The CDR3 consists of 17 residues. The germline V gene has CDR1 MGHRA and CDR2 YSYEKL. This CDR3 reads CASSSFPTASSYNEQFF. In DNA form, the CDR3 reads TGCGCCAGCAGCTCATTCCCCACGGCCAGCTCCTACAATGAGCAGTTCTTC.

The CDR3 nucleotides read TGTGCCAGCAGCTTAGAGGACAGGCACCGCGAAGCTTTCTTT. It translates to CASSLEDRHREAFF. The V gene is TRBV7-2, the J gene TRBJ1-1, with TRBD1 matching over 7 bases. The germline gives CDR1 SGHTA, CDR2 FQGNSA. Germline trimming cut 1 base from V and 8 bases from J; bases unmatched to any gene: 7. The CDR3 runs to 14 residues.

Regarding this clone: The junction departs from germline at one end; a sequencing error may be responsible. The rearrangement links TRBV7-3 to TRBJ1-1; perhaps TRBD1 as D (5 bases). Germline V gene lookup returns CDR1 SGHTA and CDR2 FQGTGA. CDR3 length: 13 amino acids. The DNA of the CDR3 is TGTGTCAGCAGCCGGGACCGGGGCTCTGAAGCTTTCTTT. Its translation: CVSSRDRGSEAFF.

This clone was found once. The V call is TRBV2, the J call TRBJ1-5; D not certain. V gave up 4 bases and J gave up 6 bases, with 10 bases separating them. This CDR3 has 13 amino acids. Germline CDR1 SNHLY, CDR2 FYNNEI. CDR3: CASSAPGFQPQHF. Written as DNA, the CDR3 is TGTGCCAGCAGTGCCCCGGGGTTTCAGCCCCAGCATTTT.

The chain joins TRBV11-2 to TRBJ1-1, with D hard to call. Germline V gives CDR1 SGHAT, CDR2 FQNNGV. The length of the CDR3 is 12 residues. V was pared by 1 base and J by 3 bases, with 3 bases between. The CDR3 DNA reads TGTGCCAGCAGCTTAGTCCACACTGAAGCTTTCTTT. This gives the protein CASSLVHTEAFF.

V is TRBV7-9 and J is TRBJ2-5, with D unclear. V gave up 5 bases and J gave up 2 bases, with 15 bases separating them. The germline gives CDR1 SEHNR, CDR2 FQNEAQ (reference sequence). The length of the CDR3 is 15 residues. CDR3 protein: CASSLIRALQETQYF. In DNA form, the CDR3 reads TGTGCCAGCAGCCTAATCCGGGCCCTACAAGAGACCCAGTACTTC.

As concerns this clone: Other nucleotide sequences from this sample produce the same CDR3. The chain employs TRBV27 and TRBJ2-7; D not resolved. Between the trimmed V and J ends, which lost 2 bases and 1 base, there was a span of 6 bases. The CDR3 totals 13 residues. Germline lookup yields CDR1 MNHEY and CDR2 SMNVEV (reference sequence). In DNA, the CDR3 is TGTGCCAGCAGTTTAGGTAGATCCTACGAGCAGTACTTC. Translated, it gives CASSLGRSYEQYF.

On this clone: This sample includes further DNA sequences coding for the same CDR3. The chain combines TRBV6-5 with TRBJ2-2; D is unclear. The CDR3 totals 12 residues. Germline CDR1 and CDR2: MNHEY and SVGAGI. V was clipped by 0 bases and J by 5 bases, with 1 base between them. The CDR3: CASSYSTGELFF. DNA for the CDR3: TGTGCCAGCAGTTACTCAACCGGGGAGCTGTTTTTT.

CDR3 amino acids: CASSLNGGQGGYEQYF. In DNA, the CDR3 is TGTGCCAGCAGCTTAAATGGCGGACAGGGAGGCTACGAGCAGTACTTC. The chain recombines TRBV7-2 with TRBJ2-7; TRBD1 matches at 8 bases. Trimming at V came to 2 bases and at J to 3 bases, leaving 9 bases not matched to a gene. Germline CDR1 SGHTA, CDR2 FQGNSA. This CDR3 contains 16 residues.